This is a list of T cell receptor beta chains from one sample in a study of T cell responses to AZD1222 COVID-19 vaccine. Profiled with immunoSEQ multiplex PCR; TCRdb holds only in-frame clones, not every one. The sample has 150,000 or so clones, about 90% seen once. Sample: peripheral blood, taken 28 days after the second AZD1222 dose. These receptors were obtained from an adult who received the AZD1222 COVID-19 vaccine. CDR3s include the opening cysteine and the closing phenylalanine or tryptophan. A D gene is named only where the DNA matches it firmly. For some rows the clone size is stated as once, few or many, or as a class when expanded; others skip it.

-	TRBV5-4	TRBJ2-2	-	CASRPGQLNTGELFF	TGTGCCAGCAGGCCGGGACAATTGAACACCGGGGAGCTGTTTTTT
-	TRBV2	TRBJ2-2	-	CASSDLGAGELFF	TGTGCCAGCAGCGACCTTGGGGCCGGGGAGCTGTTTTTT
-	TRBV6-2/TRBV6-3	TRBJ2-5	TRBD2	CASSYASRGGTSQETQYF	TGTGCCAGCAGTTACGCCAGCCGGGGAGGGACTAGCCAAGAGACCCAGTACTTC
-	TRBV3-1/TRBV3-2	TRBJ1-3	TRBD1	CASSQDQGAFRSGNTIYF	TGTGCCAGCAGCCAAGACCAGGGGGCGTTTAGGAGTGGAAACACCATATATTTT
once	TRBV7-2	TRBJ2-3	-	CASSLVAAPGDTQYF	TGTGCCAGCAGCTTAGTAGCGGCCCCAGGGGATACGCAGTATTTT
-	TRBV12-5	TRBJ1-5	-	CASGQGLNQPQHF	TGTGCTAGTGGTCAGGGGTTGAATCAGCCCCAGCATTTT
-	TRBV21-1	TRBJ1-2	-	CASSKAEPLPEGYTF	TGTGCCAGCAGCAAAGCGGAGCCCCTCCCGGAAGGCTACACCTTC
-	TRBV28	TRBJ1-5	-	CASRAQEGRQPQHF	TGTGCCAGCAGGGCCCAGGAGGGTAGGCAGCCCCAGCATTTT
-	TRBV28	TRBJ2-7	-	CASSRYGEQYF	TGTGCCAGCAGCCGTTACGGCGAGCAGTACTTC
-	TRBV11-2	TRBJ2-7	-	CASSSRDLTRGEQYF	TGTGCCAGCAGCTCCCGGGACTTAACCAGGGGGGAGCAGTACTTC
-	TRBV18	TRBJ1-1	-	CASSSSRDGEAFF	TGTGCCAGCTCATCGAGCCGGGACGGTGAAGCTTTCTTT
-	TRBV2	TRBJ1-2	-	CASSVGASGYTF	TGTGCCAGCAGTGTGGGGGCGTCCGGCTACACCTTC
-	TRBV7-2	TRBJ2-3	TRBD2	CASSRISGGTDTDTQYF	TGTGCCAGCAGCCGTATTAGCGGGGGGACGGACACAGATACGCAGTATTTT
-	TRBV9	TRBJ1-1	-	CASSGHVGTEAFF	TGTGCCAGCAGCGGTCATGTCGGGACTGAAGCTTTCTTT
-	TRBV12-3/TRBV12-4	TRBJ1-5	TRBD1	CASSQDRGPQHF	TGTGCCAGCAGTCAAGACAGGGGGCCCCAGCATTTT
-	TRBV20-1	TRBJ2-4	-	CSANPPDQYF	TGCAGTGCTAACCCTCCTGATCAGTACTTC
-	TRBV10-1	TRBJ1-1	TRBD1	CASSGDRGTEAFF	TGCGCCAGCAGTGGCGACAGGGGCACTGAAGCTTTCTTT
once	TRBV28	TRBJ2-3	-	CASTRGGGTDTQYF	TGTGCCAGCACCCGAGGGGGGGGCACAGATACGCAGTATTTT
-	TRBV19	TRBJ2-2	-	CASWGDSARGELFF	TGTGCCAGTTGGGGGGACAGTGCTCGCGGGGAGCTGTTTTTT
-	TRBV3-1/TRBV3-2	TRBJ2-5	TRBD2	CASSLEGRRGETQYF	TGTGCCAGCAGCCTCGAGGGTCGGCGGGGGGAGACCCAGTACTTC
-	TRBV6-6	TRBJ1-2	TRBD1	CASSYTGGTNYGYTF	TGTGCCAGCAGTTATACAGGGGGGACTAACTATGGCTACACCTTC
-	TRBV28	TRBJ1-2	-	CASSWDWIYGYTF	TGTGCCAGCAGTTGGGACTGGATTTATGGCTACACCTTC
-	TRBV7-2	TRBJ2-7	TRBD1	CASSSPGTGGASSYEQYF	TGTGCCAGCAGCTCCCCCGGGACAGGGGGCGCCTCCTCCTACGAGCAGTACTTC
-	TRBV10-2	TRBJ2-3	-	CASSERGADTQYF	TGCGCCAGCAGTGAACGAGGGGCAGATACGCAGTATTTT
-	TRBV18	TRBJ2-5	-	CASSPIIRSQETQYF	TGTGCCAGCTCACCTATAATCAGGTCGCAAGAGACCCAGTACTTC
-	TRBV18	TRBJ2-7	TRBD2	CASSPRGTSDPYEQYF	TGTGCCAGCTCACCACGTGGGACTAGCGATCCCTACGAGCAGTACTTC
-	TRBV5-5	TRBJ1-4	-	CASSLAGRGEKLFF	TGTGCCAGCAGCTTGGCAGGGAGAGGTGAAAAACTGTTTTTT
many	TRBV3-1/TRBV3-2	TRBJ1-6	-	CASSQTAGGSSYNSPLHF	TGTGCCAGCAGCCAGACAGCCGGGGGGAGCTCCTATAATTCACCCCTCCACTTT
-	TRBV7-7	TRBJ2-5	-	CASSSGETQYF	TGTGCTAGCAGCTCAGGGGAGACCCAGTACTTC
few	TRBV7-7	TRBJ2-2	-	CASASRASGELFF	TGTGCTAGCGCATCCCGGGCGTCCGGGGAGCTGTTTTTT
-	TRBV28	TRBJ1-3	-	CASGGGGGNTIYF	TGTGCCAGCGGTGGTGGAGGGGGAAACACCATATATTTT
-	TRBV11-2	TRBJ2-6	-	CASSLNGAGANVLTF	TGTGCCAGCAGCTTGAACGGGGCTGGGGCCAACGTCCTGACTTTC
-	TRBV5-8	TRBJ2-5	-	CASSFGGLQETQYF	TGTGCCAGCAGCTTTGGGGGCTTGCAAGAGACCCAGTACTTC
once	TRBV24-1	TRBJ2-3	TRBD2	CATSDLAGADTQYF	TGTGCCACCAGTGATCTAGCGGGAGCAGATACGCAGTATTTT
once	TRBV7-9	TRBJ1-4	-	CASSILQGKANEKLFF	TGTGCCAGCAGCATTCTCCAGGGGAAAGCTAATGAAAAACTGTTTTTT
once	TRBV18	TRBJ1-1	TRBD1	CASSPRTGENTEAFF	TGTGCCAGCTCACCTAGAACAGGGGAGAACACTGAAGCTTTCTTT
-	TRBV12-3/TRBV12-4	TRBJ1-5	-	CASSFSNQPQHF	TGTGCCAGTAGTTTTAGCAATCAGCCCCAGCATTTT
-	TRBV4-3	TRBJ2-7	TRBD2	CASSHASGRASDEQYF	TGCGCCAGCAGCCACGCTAGCGGGAGGGCCTCAGACGAGCAGTACTTC
-	TRBV18	TRBJ2-1	-	CASSPPQGGQHNEQFF	TGTGCCAGCTCACCACCCCAGGGGGGTCAACACAATGAGCAGTTCTTC
-	TRBV28	TRBJ1-3	-	CASSFPRSDAEISGNTIYF	TGTGCCAGCAGTTTCCCAAGATCGGACGCCGAGATTAGCGGGAACACCATATATTTT